The entry below gives a single T cell receptor (beta chain) sequence along with its context. Its target is unknown. PCR was performed a second time for about 7 to 11 cycles using a sample-barcoded 5' primer and a J-beta primer mix. TCRdb re-called the 5' RACE reads through MiXCR, storing one row per CDR3 protein. Among around 800,000 distinct CDR3 sequences listed, roughly 24% were seen once. V was cut by 6 bases and J by 6 bases, with 11 bases left in between. The CDR3 has 12 residues. Germline V lookup: CDR1 MNHEY, CDR2 SVGEGT. The sample belongs to a study of blood T cells in healthy people across ages. About 9.6 milliliters of peripheral blood were drawn from each donor into EDTA-treated tubes. Study outcomes and limitations: Per million T cells, the diversity of TCR beta decreased roughly linearly as age advanced.

Another study also made use of these data, one on T cells of mothers and their children. That paper notes: Maternal samples each gave over 9.5 million TCR beta CDR3 reads, and child samples 2.5 million to 3.5 million each. Among related mother-child pairs, overlap was slightly higher than in unrelated pairs, though not significantly.

The chain combines TRBV6-2 or TRBV6-3 with TRBJ1-1; D not resolved. The sequence was collected from a boy aged 5-17 years in good health. Sequences were obtained from blood. Written as DNA, the CDR3 is TGTGCCAGCAGGGAGGGCTTGGCTGAAGCTTTCTTT. This translates into CASREGLAEAFF.